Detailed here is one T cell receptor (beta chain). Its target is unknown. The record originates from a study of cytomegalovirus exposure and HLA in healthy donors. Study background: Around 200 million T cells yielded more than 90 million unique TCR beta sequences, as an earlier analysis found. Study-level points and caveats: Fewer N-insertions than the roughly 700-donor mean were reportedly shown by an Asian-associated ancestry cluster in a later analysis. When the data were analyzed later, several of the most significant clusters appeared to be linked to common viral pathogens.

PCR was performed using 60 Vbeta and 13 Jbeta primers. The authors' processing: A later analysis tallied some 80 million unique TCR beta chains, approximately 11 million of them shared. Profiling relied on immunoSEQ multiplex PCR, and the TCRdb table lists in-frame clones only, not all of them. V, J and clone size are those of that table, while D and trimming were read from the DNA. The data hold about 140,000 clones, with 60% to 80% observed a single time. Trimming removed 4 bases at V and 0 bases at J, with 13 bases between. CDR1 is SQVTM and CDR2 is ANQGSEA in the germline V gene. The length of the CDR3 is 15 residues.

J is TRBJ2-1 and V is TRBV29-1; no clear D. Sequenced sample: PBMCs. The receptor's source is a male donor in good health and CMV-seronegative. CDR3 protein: CSVVPGSSSYNEQFF. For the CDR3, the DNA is TGCAGCGTTGTGCCAGGTTCAAGCTCCTACAATGAGCAGTTCTTC.